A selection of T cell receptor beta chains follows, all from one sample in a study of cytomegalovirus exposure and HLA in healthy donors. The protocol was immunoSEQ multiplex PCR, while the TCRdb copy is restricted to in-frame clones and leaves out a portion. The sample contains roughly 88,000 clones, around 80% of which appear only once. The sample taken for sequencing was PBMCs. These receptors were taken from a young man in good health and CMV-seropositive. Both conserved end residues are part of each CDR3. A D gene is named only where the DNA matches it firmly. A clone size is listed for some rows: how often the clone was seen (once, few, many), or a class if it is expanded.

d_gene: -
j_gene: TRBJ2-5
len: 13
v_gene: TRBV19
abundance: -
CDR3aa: CASSKGHGETQYF
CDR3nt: TGTGCCAGTAGTAAGGGACACGGAGAGACCCAGTACTTC

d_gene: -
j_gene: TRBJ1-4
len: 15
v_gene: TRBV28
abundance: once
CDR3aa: CASTPEEGTGEKLFF
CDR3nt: TGTGCCAGCACCCCTGAGGAAGGAACGGGTGAAAAACTGTTTTTT

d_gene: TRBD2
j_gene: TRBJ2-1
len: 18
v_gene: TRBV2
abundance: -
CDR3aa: CASSERLATRVLNNEQFF
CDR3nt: TGTGCCAGCAGTGAAAGACTAGCTACCAGAGTTTTGAACAATGAGCAGTTCTTC

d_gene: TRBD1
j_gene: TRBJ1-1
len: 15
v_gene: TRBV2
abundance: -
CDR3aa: CASSDGTGRNTEAFF
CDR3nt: TGTGCCAGCAGTGACGGGACAGGGAGGAACACTGAAGCTTTCTTT

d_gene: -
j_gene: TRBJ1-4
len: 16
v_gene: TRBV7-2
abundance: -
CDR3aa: CASSLAGGSHEEKLFF
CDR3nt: TGTGCCAGCAGCTTAGCTGGCGGATCCCATGAAGAAAAACTGTTTTTT

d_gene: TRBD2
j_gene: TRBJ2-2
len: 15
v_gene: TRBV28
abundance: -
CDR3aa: CASSFWAGVGGELFF
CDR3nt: TGTGCCAGCAGTTTTTGGGCGGGAGTAGGCGGGGAGCTGTTTTTT

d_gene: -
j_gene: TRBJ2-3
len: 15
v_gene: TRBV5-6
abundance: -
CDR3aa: CASSLSGRPSDTQYF
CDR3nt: TGTGCCAGCAGCTTGTCTGGGAGGCCGTCAGATACGCAGTATTTT

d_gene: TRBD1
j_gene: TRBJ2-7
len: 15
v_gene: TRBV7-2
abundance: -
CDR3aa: CASSVQGQGVGEQYF
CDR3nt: TGTGCCAGCAGCGTCCAGGGACAGGGGGTGGGGGAGCAGTACTTC

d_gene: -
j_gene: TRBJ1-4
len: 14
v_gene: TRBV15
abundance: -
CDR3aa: CATSPLQGREKLFF
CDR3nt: TGTGCCACCAGTCCACTCCAGGGAAGGGAAAAACTGTTTTTT

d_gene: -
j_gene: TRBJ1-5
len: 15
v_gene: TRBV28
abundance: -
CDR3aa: CASSFRGWGNQPQHF
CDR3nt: TGTGCCAGCAGTTTCAGGGGTTGGGGCAATCAGCCCCAGCATTTT

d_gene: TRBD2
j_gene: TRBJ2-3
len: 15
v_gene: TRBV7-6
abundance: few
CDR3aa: CASSLIAGSTDTQYF
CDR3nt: TGTGCCAGCAGCCTGATAGCGGGGAGCACAGATACGCAGTATTTT

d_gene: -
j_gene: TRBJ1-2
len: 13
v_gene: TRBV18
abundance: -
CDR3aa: CASSPGGDYGYTF
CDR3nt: TGTGCCAGCTCACCCGGCGGGGATTATGGCTACACCTTC

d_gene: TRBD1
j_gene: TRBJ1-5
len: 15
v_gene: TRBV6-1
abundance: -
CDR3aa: CASSEWQGENQPQHF
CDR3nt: TGTGCCAGCAGTGAGTGGCAGGGGGAGAATCAGCCCCAGCATTTT

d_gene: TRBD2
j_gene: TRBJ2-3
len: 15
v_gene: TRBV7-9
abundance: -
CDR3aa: CASSLPGRGVDTQYF
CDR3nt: TGTGCCAGCAGCCTCCCGGGACGGGGGGTAGATACGCAGTATTTT

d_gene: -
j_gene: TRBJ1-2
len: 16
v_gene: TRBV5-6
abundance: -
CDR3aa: CASSFGPQSFNYGYTF
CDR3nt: TGTGCCAGCAGCTTTGGTCCGCAGTCTTTTAACTATGGCTACACCTTC

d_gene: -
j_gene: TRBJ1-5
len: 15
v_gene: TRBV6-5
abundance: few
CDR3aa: CASSYTHRVGQPQHF
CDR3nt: TGTGCCAGCAGTTACACTCACAGGGTGGGCCAGCCCCAGCATTTT

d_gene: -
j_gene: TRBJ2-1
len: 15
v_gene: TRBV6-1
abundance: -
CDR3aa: CASSEGRSTYNEQFF
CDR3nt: TGTGCCAGCAGTGAGGGTCGTAGCACCTACAATGAGCAGTTCTTC

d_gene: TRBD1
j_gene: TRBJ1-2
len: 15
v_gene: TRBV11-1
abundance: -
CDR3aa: CASSSQPDRDYGYTF
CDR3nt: TGTGCCAGCAGCTCACAACCGGACAGGGACTATGGCTACACCTTC

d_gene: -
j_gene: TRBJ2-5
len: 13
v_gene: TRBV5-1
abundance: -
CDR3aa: CASSLEGVETQYF
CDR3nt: TGCGCCAGCAGCTTGGAGGGGGTAGAGACCCAGTACTTC

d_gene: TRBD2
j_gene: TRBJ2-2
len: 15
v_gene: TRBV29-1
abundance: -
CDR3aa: CSVELAESDTGELFF
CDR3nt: TGCAGCGTTGAACTAGCGGAGAGCGACACCGGGGAGCTGTTTTTT

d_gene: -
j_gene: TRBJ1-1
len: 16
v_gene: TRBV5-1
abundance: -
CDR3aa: CASSQQPGAQNTEAFF
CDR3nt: TGCGCCAGCAGCCAACAACCAGGGGCCCAGAACACTGAAGCTTTCTTT

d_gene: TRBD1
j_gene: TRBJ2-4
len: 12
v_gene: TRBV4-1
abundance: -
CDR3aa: CASSGTVNIQYF
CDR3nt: TGCGCCAGTTCCGGGACAGTCAACATTCAGTACTTC

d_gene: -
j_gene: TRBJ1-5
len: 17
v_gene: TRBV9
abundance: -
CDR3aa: CASSRFGEQSENQPQHF
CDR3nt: TGTGCCAGCAGCCGATTCGGGGAACAGAGTGAAAATCAGCCCCAGCATTTT

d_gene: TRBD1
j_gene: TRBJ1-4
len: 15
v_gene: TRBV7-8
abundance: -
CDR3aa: CASSWNGQEGEKLFF
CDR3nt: TGTGCCAGCAGCTGGAACGGACAGGAAGGCGAAAAACTGTTTTTT

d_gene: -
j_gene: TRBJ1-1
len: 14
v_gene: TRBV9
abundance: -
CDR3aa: CASSVGGVNTEAFF
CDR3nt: TGTGCCAGCAGCGTAGGGGGGGTGAACACTGAAGCTTTCTTT

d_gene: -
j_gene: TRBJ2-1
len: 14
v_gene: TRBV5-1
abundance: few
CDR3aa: CASSLYYGDNEQFF
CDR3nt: TGCGCCAGCAGCTTGTATTACGGGGATAATGAGCAGTTCTTC

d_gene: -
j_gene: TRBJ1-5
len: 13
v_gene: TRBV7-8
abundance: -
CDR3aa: CASSLSTAQPQHF
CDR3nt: TGTGCCAGCAGCTTAAGTACAGCTCAGCCCCAGCATTTT

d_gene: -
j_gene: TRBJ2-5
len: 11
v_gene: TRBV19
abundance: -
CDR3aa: CASSTEETQYF
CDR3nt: TGTGCCAGTAGTACCGAAGAGACCCAGTACTTC

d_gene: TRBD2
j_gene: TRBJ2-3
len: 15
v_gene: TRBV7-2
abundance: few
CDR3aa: CASTLRLAVTDTQYF
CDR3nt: TGTGCCAGCACCTTACGGCTAGCGGTCACAGATACGCAGTATTTT

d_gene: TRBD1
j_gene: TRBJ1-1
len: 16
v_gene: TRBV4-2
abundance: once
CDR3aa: CASSQDSTGVETEAFF
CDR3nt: TGTGCCAGCAGCCAAGATTCGACAGGGGTGGAAACTGAAGCTTTCTTT

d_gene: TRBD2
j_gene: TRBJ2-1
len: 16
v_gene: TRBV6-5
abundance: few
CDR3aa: CASSYSPGGGQDEQFF
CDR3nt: TGTGCCAGCAGTTACTCCCCGGGGGGGGGCCAGGATGAGCAGTTCTTC

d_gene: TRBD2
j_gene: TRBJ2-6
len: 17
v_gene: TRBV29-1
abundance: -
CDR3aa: CSVDSGTSGSGANVLTF
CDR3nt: TGCAGCGTTGACTCCGGGACTAGCGGGTCAGGGGCCAACGTCCTGACTTTC

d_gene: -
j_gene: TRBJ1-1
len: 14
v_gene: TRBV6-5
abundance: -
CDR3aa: CASRREGLNTEAFF
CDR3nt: TGTGCCAGCCGCCGGGAGGGGCTAAACACTGAAGCTTTCTTT

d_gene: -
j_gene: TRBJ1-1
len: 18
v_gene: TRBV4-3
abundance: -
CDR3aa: CASSQDPSGSAFNTEAFF
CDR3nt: TGCGCCAGCAGCCAAGATCCTTCAGGGTCGGCCTTTAACACTGAAGCTTTCTTT

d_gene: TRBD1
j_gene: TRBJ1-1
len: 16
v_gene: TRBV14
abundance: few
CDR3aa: CASSQLGTGYRTEAFF
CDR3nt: TGTGCCAGCAGCCAACTAGGGACAGGCTACAGAACTGAAGCTTTCTTT

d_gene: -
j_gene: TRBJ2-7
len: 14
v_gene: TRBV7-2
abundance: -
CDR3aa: CASSSDGGNYEQYF
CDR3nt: TGTGCCAGCAGCTCGGATGGGGGGAACTACGAGCAGTACTTC

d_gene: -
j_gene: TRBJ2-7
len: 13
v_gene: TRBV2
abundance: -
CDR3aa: CASRQGPSYEQYF
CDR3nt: TGTGCCAGCAGGCAGGGTCCCTCCTACGAGCAGTACTTC

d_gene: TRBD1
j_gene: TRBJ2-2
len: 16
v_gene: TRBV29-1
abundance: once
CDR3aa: CSVEGGDRGSTGELFF
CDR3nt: TGCAGCGTTGAAGGGGGGGACAGGGGAAGCACCGGGGAGCTGTTTTTT

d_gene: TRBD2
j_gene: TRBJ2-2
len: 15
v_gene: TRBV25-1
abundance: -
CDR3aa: CASSDLAGYTGELFF
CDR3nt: TGTGCCAGCAGTGATTTAGCGGGATACACCGGGGAGCTGTTTTTT

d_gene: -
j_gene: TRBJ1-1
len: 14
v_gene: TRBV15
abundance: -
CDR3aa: CATSRGQPGTEAFF
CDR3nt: TGTGCCACCAGCAGAGGACAGCCAGGCACTGAAGCTTTCTTT

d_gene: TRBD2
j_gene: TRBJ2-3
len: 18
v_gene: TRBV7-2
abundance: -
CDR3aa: CASSLVSASGGPTDTQYF
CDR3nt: TGTGCCAGCAGCTTAGTTTCCGCTAGCGGGGGACCCACAGATACGCAGTATTTT

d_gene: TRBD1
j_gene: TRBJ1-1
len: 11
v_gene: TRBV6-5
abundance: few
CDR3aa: CASTTGGEAFF
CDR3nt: TGTGCCAGCACCACAGGGGGTGAAGCTTTCTTT

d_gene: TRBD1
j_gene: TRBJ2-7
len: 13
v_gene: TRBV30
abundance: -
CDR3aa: CAWSEDRGLEQYF
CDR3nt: TGTGCCTGGAGTGAGGACAGGGGGCTCGAGCAGTACTTC

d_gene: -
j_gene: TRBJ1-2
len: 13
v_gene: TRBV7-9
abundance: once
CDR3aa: CASSPGTPYGYTF
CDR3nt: TGTGCCAGCAGTCCCGGGACACCCTATGGCTACACCTTC

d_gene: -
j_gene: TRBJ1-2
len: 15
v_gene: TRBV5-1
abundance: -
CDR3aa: CASSLDVRGSGGYTF
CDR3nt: TGCGCCAGCAGCTTGGATGTAAGGGGGTCGGGTGGCTACACCTTC

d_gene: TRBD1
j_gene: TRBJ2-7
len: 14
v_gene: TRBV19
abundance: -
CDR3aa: CATVDRARANEQYF
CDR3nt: TGTGCCACCGTAGACAGGGCCAGGGCGAACGAGCAGTACTTC

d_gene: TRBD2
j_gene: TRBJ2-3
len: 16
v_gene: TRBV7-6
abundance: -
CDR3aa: CASSLAIAGVRDTQYF
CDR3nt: TGTGCCAGCAGCTTAGCGATAGCGGGAGTTCGGGATACGCAGTATTTT

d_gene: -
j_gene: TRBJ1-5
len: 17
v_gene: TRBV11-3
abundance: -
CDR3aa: CASSLVLTGLSNQPQHF
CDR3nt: TGTGCCAGCAGCTTAGTGTTGACAGGTCTATCTAATCAGCCCCAGCATTTT

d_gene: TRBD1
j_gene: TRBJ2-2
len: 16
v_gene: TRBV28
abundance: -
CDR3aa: CASSLLRQGNTGELFF
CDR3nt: TGTGCCAGCAGTTTATTGAGACAGGGGAACACCGGGGAGCTGTTTTTT

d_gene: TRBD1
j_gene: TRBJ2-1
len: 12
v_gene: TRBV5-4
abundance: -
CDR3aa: CASRLTGGKQFF
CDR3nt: TGTGCCAGCAGGCTAACAGGGGGTAAGCAGTTCTTC

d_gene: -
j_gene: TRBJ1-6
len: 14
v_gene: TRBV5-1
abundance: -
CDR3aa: CASSNNGGNSPLHF
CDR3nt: TGCGCCAGCAGCAATAATGGGGGCAATTCACCCCTCCACTTT

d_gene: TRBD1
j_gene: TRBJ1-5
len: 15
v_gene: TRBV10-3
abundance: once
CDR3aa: CAISDGTGLNQPQHF
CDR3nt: TGTGCCATCAGCGATGGGACAGGTTTAAATCAGCCCCAGCATTTT

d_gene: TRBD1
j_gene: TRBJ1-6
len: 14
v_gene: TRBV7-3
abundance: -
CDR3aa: CASSPQGAGSPLHF
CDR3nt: TGTGCCAGCAGCCCGCAGGGGGCTGGGTCACCCCTCCACTTT

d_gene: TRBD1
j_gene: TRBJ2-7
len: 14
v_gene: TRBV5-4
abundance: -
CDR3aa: CASSSRTGSYEQYF
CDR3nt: TGTGCCAGCAGCTCACGGACAGGGAGCTACGAGCAGTACTTC